The entry below gives a single TCR beta chain sequence along with its context. Its specificity is not known. J gave up 0 bases and V 4 bases, and 5 bases lay outside the gene matches. The V gene's germline CDR1 is MGHRA and CDR2 YSYEKL. The CDR3 consists of 16 residues. The sample is drawn from a study of human T cells and chemical hapten exposure. Broader study findings: Compared with pre-sensitization or healthy control sets, expanded TCRs clustered more.

From the RACE reads, TCRdb called clonotypes with MiXCR, one entry per CDR3 protein. The table has 87,000 or so distinct CDR3 sequences, about 8.9% seen once. Indicated time point: pre-sensitization, week 0. The treatment here: therapeutic diphenylcyclopropenone sensitization with weekly scalp DPC. The total RNA was obtained from whole blood that was not fractionated. The TCR originated in a woman in her forties with alopecia areata. Some clones in this sample may be carry-over from other donors' samples. Sequencing was performed on whole blood, taken in connection with sensitization to the hapten diphenylcyclopropenone (DPC). The chain couples TRBV4-1 to TRBJ2-1; 8 nucleotides line up with TRBD2. CDR3 in amino acids: CASSPDSGDSYNEQFF. The DNA of the CDR3 is TGCGCCAGCAGCCCCGATAGCGGGGACTCCTACAATGAGCAGTTCTTC.